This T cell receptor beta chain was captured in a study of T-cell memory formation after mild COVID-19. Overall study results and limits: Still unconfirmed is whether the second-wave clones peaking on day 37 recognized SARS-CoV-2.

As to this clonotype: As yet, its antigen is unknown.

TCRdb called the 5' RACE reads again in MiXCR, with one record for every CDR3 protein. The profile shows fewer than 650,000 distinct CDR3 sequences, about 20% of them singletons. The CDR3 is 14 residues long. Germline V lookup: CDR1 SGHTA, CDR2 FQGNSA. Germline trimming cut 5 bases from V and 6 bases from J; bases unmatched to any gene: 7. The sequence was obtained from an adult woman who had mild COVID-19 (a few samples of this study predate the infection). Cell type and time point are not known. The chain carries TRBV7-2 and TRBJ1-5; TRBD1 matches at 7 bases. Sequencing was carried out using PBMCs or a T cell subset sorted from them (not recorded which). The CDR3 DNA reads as TGTGCCAGCAGCGCCACAGGGGAAAGTCAGCCCCAGCATTTT. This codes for CASSATGESQPQHF.